This TCR beta chain was recorded in a study of T-cell memory formation after mild COVID-19. The study's findings and limits: The authors left the SARS-CoV-2 specificity of second-wave clones peaking on day 37 unconfirmed. Clones contracting over day 15 to 85 were CD4/CD8 balanced, with later expanders leaning CD4+. Largely, contracting CD4+ clones fell within CM and EM, and contracting CD8+ clones within EMRA.

CDR3 size: 13 residues. Germline V gene data show CDR1 as GTSNPN and CDR2 as SVGIG (reference sequence). Trimming shortened V by 7 bases and J by 4 bases, and 16 bases separated the two germline ends. UMIs and sample barcodes were carried by the TCR alpha and TCR beta cDNA libraries that 5'RACE produced using constant-segment primers. TCRdb called the 5' RACE reads again in MiXCR, with one record for every CDR3 protein. The table has about 130,000 distinct CDR3 sequences, approximately 5.9% seen once. Note on this clonotype: Its antigen remains unknown.

The TCR originated in an adult woman who had mild COVID-19 (a few samples of this study predate the infection). Cell type and time point are not known. Sequencing was done on a sample of PBMCs or a T cell subset sorted from them (not recorded which). The V and J genes are TRBV30 and TRBJ2-5; D possibly uses TRBD1 or TRBD2 (5 bases each). The chain's CDR3 is CAFRTVGVETQYF. In DNA form, the CDR3 reads TGTGCCTTCCGCACGGTGGGGGTAGAGACCCAGTACTTC.